The rows below give T cell receptor beta chains drawn from one sample of a study of cytomegalovirus exposure and HLA in healthy donors. Assay used: immunoSEQ multiplex PCR; TCRdb lists only in-frame clones, some missing. The data show more than 60,000 clones, with 74% seen just once and more than 8.5% held by the top ten. Sequencing was performed on PBMCs. The receptors were sampled from a man aged 40-49 years in good health and CMV-seropositive. Both conserved end residues are part of each CDR3. A D gene is named only where the DNA matches it firmly. Size is omitted from some rows. Given values are once, few, many or a class for expanded clones.

J: TRBJ2-3
D: TRBD1
size: few
V: TRBV4-3
CDR3: CASSLRGTGNADTQYF
DNA: TGCGCCAGCAGCCTCCGCGGGACAGGGAACGCAGATACGCAGTATTTT

J: TRBJ2-1
D: -
size: -
V: TRBV7-8
CDR3: CASSLGGDSYNEQFF
DNA: TGTGCCAGCAGCTTAGGAGGAGACTCCTACAATGAGCAGTTCTTC

J: TRBJ2-1
D: -
size: -
V: TRBV19
CDR3: CASMLRFF
DNA: TGTGCCAGTATGCTTAGGTTCTTC

J: TRBJ2-3
D: TRBD2
size: -
V: TRBV23-1
CDR3: CASSLAGNTDTQYF
DNA: TGCGCCAGCAGTTTAGCGGGGAACACAGATACGCAGTATTTT

J: TRBJ2-7
D: -
size: -
V: TRBV6-6
CDR3: CASTRDTLSSYEQYF
DNA: TGTGCCAGCACCCGGGACACACTGAGCTCCTACGAGCAGTACTTC

J: TRBJ2-1
D: TRBD2
size: -
V: TRBV27
CDR3: CASSFSGLAGGNEQFF
DNA: TGTGCCAGCAGTTTCTCGGGACTAGCGGGAGGCAATGAGCAGTTCTTC

J: TRBJ2-7
D: TRBD2
size: -
V: TRBV4-2
CDR3: CASSQEGLADYEQYF
DNA: TGTGCCAGCAGCCAAGAGGGACTAGCGGATTACGAGCAGTACTTC

J: TRBJ2-7
D: TRBD2
size: few
V: TRBV7-2
CDR3: CASSRRGTSGREGDEQYF
DNA: TGTGCCAGCAGCAGAAGGGGGACTAGCGGGAGGGAAGGCGACGAGCAGTACTTC

J: TRBJ1-1
D: -
size: -
V: TRBV2
CDR3: CASQVSTLGGEGNTEAFF
DNA: TGTGCCAGTCAAGTATCCACCCTCGGGGGAGAGGGGAACACTGAAGCTTTCTTT

J: TRBJ2-1
D: TRBD1
size: -
V: TRBV11-2
CDR3: CASSLRRPGQGTNEQFF
DNA: TGTGCCAGCAGCTTACGCCGACCGGGACAGGGAACAAATGAGCAGTTCTTC

J: TRBJ2-1
D: TRBD2
size: -
V: TRBV28
CDR3: CASSSVSGTGNEQFF
DNA: TGTGCCAGCAGTTCCGTTAGCGGGACGGGCAATGAGCAGTTCTTC

J: TRBJ1-1
D: -
size: -
V: TRBV14
CDR3: CASSHGLRNTEAFF
DNA: TGTGCCAGCAGCCACGGACTGAGGAACACTGAAGCTTTCTTT

J: TRBJ2-3
D: TRBD1
size: few
V: TRBV15
CDR3: CATSRGQGSDTQYF
DNA: TGTGCCACCAGCAGAGGACAGGGGTCAGATACGCAGTATTTT

J: TRBJ2-7
D: TRBD2
size: -
V: TRBV5-4
CDR3: CASSLAGGSKTYEQYF
DNA: TGTGCCAGCAGCTTGGCCGGCGGGAGCAAAACCTACGAGCAGTACTTC

J: TRBJ2-3
D: -
size: once
V: TRBV10-3
CDR3: CAISGQGVGTDTQYF
DNA: TGTGCCATCAGCGGGCAAGGGGTGGGCACAGATACGCAGTATTTT

J: TRBJ2-3
D: TRBD2
size: -
V: TRBV10-3
CDR3: CAITTGTSGRGKTDTQYF
DNA: TGTGCCATCACTACCGGGACTAGCGGGAGAGGGAAAACAGATACGCAGTATTTT

J: TRBJ2-1
D: -
size: -
V: TRBV18
CDR3: CASSPPNRDAYNEQFF
DNA: TGTGCCAGCTCACCACCAAACAGGGACGCCTACAATGAGCAGTTCTTC

J: TRBJ2-5
D: TRBD1
size: once
V: TRBV18
CDR3: CASSRVPRGQETQYF
DNA: TGTGCCAGCTCAAGGGTACCCAGGGGGCAAGAGACCCAGTACTTC

J: TRBJ2-5
D: -
size: -
V: TRBV28
CDR3: CASSLRTATQETQYF
DNA: TGTGCCAGCAGTCTCCGGACAGCCACCCAAGAGACCCAGTACTTC

J: TRBJ2-5
D: TRBD1
size: -
V: TRBV19
CDR3: CASSAWDRVETQYF
DNA: TGTGCCAGTAGCGCCTGGGACAGGGTAGAGACCCAGTACTTC

J: TRBJ1-4
D: TRBD1
size: -
V: TRBV27
CDR3: CASRTGANEKLFF
DNA: TGTGCCAGCAGGACAGGGGCGAATGAAAAACTGTTTTTT

J: TRBJ1-1
D: -
size: -
V: TRBV28
CDR3: CASSLYPGRTLNTEAFF
DNA: TGTGCCAGCAGTTTATATCCAGGCCGGACTTTGAACACTGAAGCTTTCTTT

J: TRBJ1-1
D: TRBD1
size: -
V: TRBV10-3
CDR3: CAIRGGQGGPNTEAFF
DNA: TGTGCCATCAGGGGGGGACAGGGTGGCCCAAACACTGAAGCTTTCTTT

J: TRBJ1-4
D: -
size: -
V: TRBV30
CDR3: CACLDWGGDEKLFF
DNA: TGTGCCTGCCTTGATTGGGGGGGGGACGAAAAACTGTTTTTT

J: TRBJ2-5
D: TRBD1
size: once
V: TRBV2
CDR3: CASKKMRQGETQYF
DNA: TGTGCCAGTAAAAAGATGCGACAGGGAGAGACCCAGTACTTC

J: TRBJ1-1
D: -
size: few
V: TRBV6-1
CDR3: CASSERGVSEAFF
DNA: TGTGCCAGCAGTGAAAGGGGCGTTTCCGAAGCTTTCTTT

J: TRBJ2-1
D: TRBD2
size: -
V: TRBV7-9
CDR3: CASSPTSGMGNEQFF
DNA: TGTGCCAGCAGCCCTACTAGCGGGATGGGTAATGAGCAGTTCTTC

J: TRBJ2-7
D: -
size: -
V: TRBV5-8
CDR3: CASSLADDLSGQYF
DNA: TGTGCCAGCAGCTTGGCAGACGATCTGAGCGGGCAGTACTTC

J: TRBJ2-3
D: TRBD2
size: -
V: TRBV2
CDR3: CASSTPTSGRRGVVVEDTQYF
DNA: TGTGCCAGCAGTACGCCGACTAGCGGGAGAAGAGGGGTTGTTGTGGAAGATACGCAGTATTTT

J: TRBJ1-4
D: TRBD1
size: few
V: TRBV9
CDR3: CASSVGWDRGIQNEKLFF
DNA: TGTGCCAGCAGCGTAGGTTGGGACAGGGGTATACAGAATGAAAAACTGTTTTTT

J: TRBJ1-2
D: TRBD1
size: -
V: TRBV4-3
CDR3: CASSQEAGQGSYTF
DNA: TGCGCCAGCAGCCAAGAGGCTGGACAGGGGAGCTACACCTTC

J: TRBJ2-5
D: TRBD1
size: few
V: TRBV6-1
CDR3: CASSALTGGETQYF
DNA: TGTGCCAGCAGTGCCTTAACAGGGGGAGAGACCCAGTACTTC

J: TRBJ2-5
D: TRBD1
size: -
V: TRBV5-1
CDR3: CASSFGDRGLLGQETQYF
DNA: TGCGCCAGCAGCTTCGGGGACAGGGGTTTGTTGGGCCAAGAGACCCAGTACTTC

J: TRBJ2-7
D: TRBD2
size: -
V: TRBV18
CDR3: CASSPVASGNSEQYF
DNA: TGTGCCAGCTCACCAGTAGCTAGCGGGAACTCCGAGCAGTACTTC

J: TRBJ2-2
D: TRBD1
size: few
V: TRBV2
CDR3: CASSAEGAGTGELFF
DNA: TGTGCCAGCAGTGCTGAGGGGGCTGGCACCGGGGAGCTGTTTTTT

J: TRBJ1-2
D: TRBD1
size: -
V: TRBV6-5
CDR3: CAARRIQGSNYGYTF
DNA: TGTGCCGCTCGACGTATACAGGGGTCAAACTATGGCTACACCTTC

J: TRBJ2-3
D: -
size: -
V: TRBV4-2
CDR3: CASSQEMRVDTQYF
DNA: TGTGCCAGCAGCCAAGAAATGAGGGTAGATACGCAGTATTTT

J: TRBJ2-2
D: TRBD2
size: -
V: TRBV7-9
CDR3: CASRTSGKIRGTGELFF
DNA: TGTGCCAGCAGGACTAGCGGGAAGATCCGGGGGACCGGGGAGCTGTTTTTT

J: TRBJ1-3
D: -
size: -
V: TRBV9
CDR3: CASSVGQDFSGNTIYF
DNA: TGTGCCAGCAGCGTGGGCCAAGATTTCTCTGGAAACACCATATATTTT

J: TRBJ1-4
D: -
size: -
V: TRBV5-1
CDR3: CASSLGGQPGSEKLFF
DNA: TGCGCCAGCAGTCTGGGCGGACAGCCAGGCAGTGAAAAACTGTTTTTT

J: TRBJ2-7
D: TRBD1
size: -
V: TRBV5-6
CDR3: CASSSYRGSYEQYF
DNA: TGTGCCAGCAGCTCATACAGGGGGTCTTACGAGCAGTACTTC

J: TRBJ2-2
D: TRBD1
size: -
V: TRBV28
CDR3: CASNRDRDSAGELFF
DNA: TGTGCCAGCAATCGGGACAGGGATTCGGCCGGGGAGCTGTTTTTT